This TCR beta chain originates from a study of T cell changes during pregnancy in multiple sclerosis. Assay: immunoSEQ multiplex PCR; the TCRdb copy retains only in-frame clones and omits some. Of approximately 100,000 clones listed, roughly 92% are singletons. Germline V gene lookup returns CDR1 SGHDN and CDR2 FVKESK. The ends were cut back, 4 bases at V and 2 bases at J, with 12 bases in the middle. This CDR3 is 15 amino acids long. This sample comprised peripheral blood, obtained in the second trimester of pregnancy. This clonotype was obtained from a female donor with multiple sclerosis, enrolled in a pregnancy study. V and J are TRBV14 and TRBJ1-3; D not resolved. As DNA, the CDR3 is TGTGCCAGCAGCCTCCCCAACCCGGCTGGAAACACCATATATTTT. Translating it yields CASSLPNPAGNTIYF.